The sequence of this T cell receptor beta chain was determined in a study of blood T cell repertoires in COVID-19. Cohorts were determined from participant-reported clinical history. Sequencing was performed with immunoSEQ multiplex PCR; in TCRdb, only in-frame clones are kept and a portion is missing. The table has about 280,000 clones, approximately 88% seen once; the top ten hold approximately 6%. V lost 0 bases and J lost 1, with 9 bases in between. Germline V gives CDR1 KGHSY, CDR2 FQNENV. The CDR3 length is 16 residues. The specimen was PBMCs or T cells enriched from blood (not recorded which). The receptor comes from a woman between 40 and 50 years old who had recovered from COVID-19. The chain recombines TRBV16 with TRBJ1-4; D might be TRBD1 (6 bases). CDR3 protein: CASSQSGTRTNEKLFF. The CDR3 nucleotides read TGTGCCAGCAGCCAATCCGGGACAAGAACTAATGAAAAACTGTTTTTT.